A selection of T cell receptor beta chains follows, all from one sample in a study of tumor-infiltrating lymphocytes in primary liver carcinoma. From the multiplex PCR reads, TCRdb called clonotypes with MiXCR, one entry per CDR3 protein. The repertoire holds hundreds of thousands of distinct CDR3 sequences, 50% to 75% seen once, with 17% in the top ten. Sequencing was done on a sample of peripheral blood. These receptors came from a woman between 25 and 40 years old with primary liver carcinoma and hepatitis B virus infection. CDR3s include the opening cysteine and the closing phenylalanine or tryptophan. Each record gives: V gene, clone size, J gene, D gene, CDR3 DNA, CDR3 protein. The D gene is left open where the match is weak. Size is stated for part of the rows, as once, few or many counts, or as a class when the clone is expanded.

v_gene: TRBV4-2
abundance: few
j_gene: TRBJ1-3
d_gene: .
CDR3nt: TGTGCCAGCAGCCAAGACTTGGGCTCTGGAAACACCATATATTTT
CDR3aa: CASSQDLGSGNTIYF

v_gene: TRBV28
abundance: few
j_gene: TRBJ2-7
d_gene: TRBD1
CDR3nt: TGTGCCAGCAGTCCGACCGGGACAGGGGGACTCGAGCAGTACTTC
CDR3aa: CASSPTGTGGLEQYF

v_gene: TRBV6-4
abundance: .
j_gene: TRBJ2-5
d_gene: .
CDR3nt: TGTGCCAGCAGTCTCTCTAATGGGACTCACAGGGAGACCCAGTACTTC
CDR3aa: CASSLSNGTHRETQYF

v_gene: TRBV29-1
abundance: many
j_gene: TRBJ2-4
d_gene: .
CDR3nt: TGCAGCGTTAGGGCGCGGGAAAACATTCAGTACTTC
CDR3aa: CSVRARENIQYF

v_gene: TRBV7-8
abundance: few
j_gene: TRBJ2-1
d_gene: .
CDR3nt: TGTGCCAGCAGCTTATTTCCCTACAATGAGCAGTTCTTC
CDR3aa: CASSLFPYNEQFF

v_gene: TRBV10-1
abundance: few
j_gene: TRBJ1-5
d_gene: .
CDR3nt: TGCGCCAGCAGTGAGTTACAGAACAATCAGCCCCAGCATTTT
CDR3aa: CASSELQNNQPQHF

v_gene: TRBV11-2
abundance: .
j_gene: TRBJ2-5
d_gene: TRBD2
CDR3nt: TGTACCAGCAGCCGGGAGGGGGAGACCCAGTACTTC
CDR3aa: CTSSREGETQYF

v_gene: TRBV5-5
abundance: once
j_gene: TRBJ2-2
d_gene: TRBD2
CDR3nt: TGTGCCAGCAGCTTCAGGAGCGGGGAGCTGTCTTTT
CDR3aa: CASSFRSGELSF

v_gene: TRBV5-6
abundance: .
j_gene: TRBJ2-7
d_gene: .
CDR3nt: TGTGCCAGCAGCCCCGGGATAGGGTCCTACGGGCAGTACTTC
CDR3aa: CASSPGIGSYGQYF

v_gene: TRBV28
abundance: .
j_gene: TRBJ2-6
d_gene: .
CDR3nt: TGTGCCAGCAGTTTGCAAACCCTCTCTGGGGCCAACGTCCTGACTTTC
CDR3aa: CASSLQTLSGANVLTF

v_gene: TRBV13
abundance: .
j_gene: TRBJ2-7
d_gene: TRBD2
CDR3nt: TGTGCCTGCAGCCTTAGCGGGAGGCCCCACCTCGAGCAGTACTTC
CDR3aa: CACSLSGRPHLEQYF

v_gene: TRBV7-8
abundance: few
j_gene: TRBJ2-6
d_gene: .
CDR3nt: TGTGCCAGCAGCTTCCAACAGTTGGTCTCTGGGGCCAACGTCCTGACTTTC
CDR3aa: CASSFQQLVSGANVLTF

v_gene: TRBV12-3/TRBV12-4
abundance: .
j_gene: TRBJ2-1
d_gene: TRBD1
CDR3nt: TGTGCCAGCAGTATTGGGACAGGGGGCACCTACAATGAGCAGTTCTTC
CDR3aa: CASSIGTGGTYNEQFF

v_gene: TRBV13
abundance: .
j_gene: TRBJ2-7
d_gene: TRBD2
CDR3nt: TGTGCCAGCAGCTACCGTGGACTAGCGGATTCCTACGATCAGTACTTC
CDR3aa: CASSYRGLADSYDQYF

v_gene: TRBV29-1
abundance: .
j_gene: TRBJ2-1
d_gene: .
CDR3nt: TGCAGCGTTCGGGACTCCTACAATGAGCAGTCCTTC
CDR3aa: CSVRDSYNEQSF

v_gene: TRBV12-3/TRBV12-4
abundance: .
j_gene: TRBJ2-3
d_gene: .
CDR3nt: TGTGCCAGCAGTTCCCAGACTACCACAGATACGCAGTATTTT
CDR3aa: CASSSQTTTDTQYF

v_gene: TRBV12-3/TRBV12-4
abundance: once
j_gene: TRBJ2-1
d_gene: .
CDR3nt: TGTGCCAGCAGGCCACATGGGGCCAACTACAGTGAGCAGTTCTTC
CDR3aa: CASRPHGANYSEQFF

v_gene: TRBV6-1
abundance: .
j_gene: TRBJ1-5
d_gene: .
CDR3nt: TGTGCCAGCCTCGAAATGACAACTCCAGGCGGGCCCCAGCATTTT
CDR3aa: CASLEMTTPGGPQHF

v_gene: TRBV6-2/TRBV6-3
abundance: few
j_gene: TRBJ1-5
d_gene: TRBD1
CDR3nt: TGTGCCAGCAGTCGAGCTGCCGGGACAGGGGAGTATAGCAATCAGCCCCAGCATTTT
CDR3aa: CASSRAAGTGEYSNQPQHF

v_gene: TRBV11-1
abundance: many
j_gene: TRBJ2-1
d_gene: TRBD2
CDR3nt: TGTGCCAGCAGCTTGGCCGTAGCGGGAGGGCCGATCCATGAGCAGTTCTTC
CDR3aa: CASSLAVAGGPIHEQFF

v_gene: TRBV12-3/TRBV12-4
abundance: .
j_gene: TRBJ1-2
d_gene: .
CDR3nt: TGTACCAGCAGTCCAAGAGTCAGGGAGATGCACGGCTACACCTTC
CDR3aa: CTSSPRVREMHGYTF

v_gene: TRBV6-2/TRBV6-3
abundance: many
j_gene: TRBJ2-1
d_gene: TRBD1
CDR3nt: TGTGCCAGCAGTTACTCGTCGGGACAGGAATACAATGAGCAGTTCTTC
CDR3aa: CASSYSSGQEYNEQFF

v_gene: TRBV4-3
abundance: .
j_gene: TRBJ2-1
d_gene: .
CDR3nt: TGCGCCAGCAGCCAAGTGACGGGATACTATAATGAGCAGTTCTTC
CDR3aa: CASSQVTGYYNEQFF

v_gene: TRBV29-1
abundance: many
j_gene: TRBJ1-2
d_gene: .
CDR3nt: TGCAGCGCCCCAACCGTAGGTGGCTACACCTTC
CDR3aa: CSAPTVGGYTF

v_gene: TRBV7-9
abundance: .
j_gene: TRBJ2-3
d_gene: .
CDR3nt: TGCGCCAGCAGCTTCTCCGGCAGGGAAAAAACAGATACGCAGTATTTT
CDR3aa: CASSFSGREKTDTQYF

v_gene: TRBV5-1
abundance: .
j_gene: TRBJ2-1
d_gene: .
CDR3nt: TGCGCCAGCAGCCGCCAGACTAGTTCCGATGAGCAGTTCTTC
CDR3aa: CASSRQTSSDEQFF

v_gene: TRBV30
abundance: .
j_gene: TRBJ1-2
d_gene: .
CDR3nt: TGTGCCTGGAGTGTGACAGCTTATGGCTACACCTTC
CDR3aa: CAWSVTAYGYTF

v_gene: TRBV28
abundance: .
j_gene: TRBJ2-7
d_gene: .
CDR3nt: TGTGCCAGCAGTCTAGGGTACCCCCGGGACTACGAGCAGTACTTC
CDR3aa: CASSLGYPRDYEQYF

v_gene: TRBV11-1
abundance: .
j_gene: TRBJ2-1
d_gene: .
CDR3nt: TGTGCCTGCAGCTTTAGAAGCGGGTACAGCTCCTACAATGAGCAGTTCTTC
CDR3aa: CACSFRSGYSSYNEQFF

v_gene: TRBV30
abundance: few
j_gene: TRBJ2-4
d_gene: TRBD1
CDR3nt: TGTGCCTGGAGTGAGGACAGGGGGCGAGGCATTCAGTACTTC
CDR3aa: CAWSEDRGRGIQYF

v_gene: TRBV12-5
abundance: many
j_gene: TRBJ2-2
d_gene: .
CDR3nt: TGTGCTAGTGGCCCACGGTCAGGGCACACCGGGGAGCTGTTTTTT
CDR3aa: CASGPRSGHTGELFF

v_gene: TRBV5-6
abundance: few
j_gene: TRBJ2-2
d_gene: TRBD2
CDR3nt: TGTGCCAGCAGCCCCCTTAGGACTAGCGGTTCCGGGGAGCTGTTTTTT
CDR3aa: CASSPLRTSGSGELFF

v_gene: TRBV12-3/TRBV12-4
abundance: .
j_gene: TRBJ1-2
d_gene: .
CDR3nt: TGTCCCAGCAGTTTTTCCCGGGACTATGGCCACACCTTC
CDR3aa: CPSSFSRDYGHTF

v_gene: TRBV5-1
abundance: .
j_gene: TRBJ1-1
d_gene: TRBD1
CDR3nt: TGCGCCAACAGCTTGCAAGGCAGGGGGCGAAGTGGTGAAGCTTTCTTT
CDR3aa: CANSLQGRGRSGEAFF

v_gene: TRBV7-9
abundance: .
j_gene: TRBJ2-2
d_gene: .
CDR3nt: TGTGCCAGCAGCTTCGGGCGGGAAGCGAACACCGGGGAGCTGTTTTTT
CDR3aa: CASSFGREANTGELFF

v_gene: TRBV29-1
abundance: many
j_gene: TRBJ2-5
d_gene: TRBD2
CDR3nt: TGCAGCGTCGGGAGGGGCGGCGGCTTGGAGACCCAGTACTTC
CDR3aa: CSVGRGGGLETQYF

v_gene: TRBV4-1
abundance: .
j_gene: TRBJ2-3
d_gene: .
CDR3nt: TGCGCCAGCAGCCCAGTAAGAACTAGACCCGACGCAGATACGCAGTATTTT
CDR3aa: CASSPVRTRPDADTQYF

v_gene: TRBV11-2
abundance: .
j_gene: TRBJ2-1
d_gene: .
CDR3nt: TGTACCAGCAACTTAGACCTGAACAATGAGCAGTTCTTC
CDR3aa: CTSNLDLNNEQFF

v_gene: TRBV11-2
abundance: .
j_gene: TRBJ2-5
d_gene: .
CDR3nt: TGTGCCAGCAGCTTCGGACTTGGAGAGATCCAGTACTTT
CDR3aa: CASSFGLGEIQYF

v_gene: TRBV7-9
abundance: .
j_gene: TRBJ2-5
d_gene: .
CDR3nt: TGTACCAGCAGCCTCGGAAGTGGCCAAGAGACCCAGTACTTC
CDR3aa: CTSSLGSGQETQYF

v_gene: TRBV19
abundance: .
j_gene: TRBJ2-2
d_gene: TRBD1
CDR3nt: TGTGCCAGTAGCCCGAACAGGGGAACGGGCGGGGAGCTGTTTTTT
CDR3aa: CASSPNRGTGGELFF

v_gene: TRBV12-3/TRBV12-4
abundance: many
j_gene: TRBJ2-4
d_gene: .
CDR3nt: TGTGCCAGCAGTTTACAGGGGTACATTCAGTACTTC
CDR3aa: CASSLQGYIQYF

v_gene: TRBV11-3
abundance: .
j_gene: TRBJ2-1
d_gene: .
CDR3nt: TGTGCCAGCAGCTTGGCCAGGGGGGGCTCCTACGATGAGCAGTTCTTC
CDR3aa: CASSLARGGSYDEQFF

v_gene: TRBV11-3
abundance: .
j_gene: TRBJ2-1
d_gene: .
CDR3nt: TGTGCCAGCAGCCCGGCCTGTAGCAATGAGCAGTTCTTC
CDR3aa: CASSPACSNEQFF

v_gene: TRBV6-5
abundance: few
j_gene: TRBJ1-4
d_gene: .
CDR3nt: TGTGCCAGCAGTTTTCGACAGCTGAATGAAAAACTGCTTTTT
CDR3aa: CASSFRQLNEKLLF

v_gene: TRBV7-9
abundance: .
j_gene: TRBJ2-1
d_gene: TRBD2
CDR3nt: TGTGCCAGCACCCTCGGACTAGACAATGAGCAGTTCTTC
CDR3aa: CASTLGLDNEQFF

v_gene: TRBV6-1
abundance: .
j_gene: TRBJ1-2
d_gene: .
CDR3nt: TGTGCCAGCAGTGAATTTTTCCCCTTCGATGGCTACACCTTC
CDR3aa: CASSEFFPFDGYTF

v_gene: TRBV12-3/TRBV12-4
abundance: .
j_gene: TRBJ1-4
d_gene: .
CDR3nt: TGTGCCAGCAGTTCCGCGGGACGGCCGACTAATGAAAAACTGTTTTTT
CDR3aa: CASSSAGRPTNEKLFF

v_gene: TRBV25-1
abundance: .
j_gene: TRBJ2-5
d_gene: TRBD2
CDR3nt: TGTGCCAGCAGTGAATTCCAGGGAGGGGCGGAGACCCAGTACTTC
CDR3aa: CASSEFQGGAETQYF

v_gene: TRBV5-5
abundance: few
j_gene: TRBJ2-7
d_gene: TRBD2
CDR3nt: TGTGCCAGCAGCCAAAACCCTAGCGGGGCGTCCTACGAGCAGTACTTC
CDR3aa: CASSQNPSGASYEQYF

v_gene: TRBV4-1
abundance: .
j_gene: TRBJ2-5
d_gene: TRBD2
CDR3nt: TGCACCAGCAGCTTATACCCGGTTGGACTAGCGGTACAAGAGACCCAGTACTTC
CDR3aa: CTSSLYPVGLAVQETQYF

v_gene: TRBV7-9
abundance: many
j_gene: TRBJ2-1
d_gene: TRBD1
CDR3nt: TGTGCCAGCAGGAATACAGGGGCGTCCCATGAGCAGTTCTTC
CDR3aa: CASRNTGASHEQFF

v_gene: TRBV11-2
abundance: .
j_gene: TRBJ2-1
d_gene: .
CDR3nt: TGTGCCAGCATTGAGGGTGATGAGCAGTTCTTC
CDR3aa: CASIEGDEQFF

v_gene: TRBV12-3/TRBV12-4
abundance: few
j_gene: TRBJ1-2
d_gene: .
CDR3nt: TGTGCCAGCAGTTCCCCTGGGACTATTTATGGCTACACCTTC
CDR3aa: CASSSPGTIYGYTF